The source of this TCR beta chain is a study of T cells after yellow fever vaccination. The germline CDR1 and CDR2 sequences are MDHEN and SYDVKM. J gave up 5 bases and V 2 bases, and 6 bases lay outside the gene matches. The length of the CDR3 is 15 residues. TCRdb re-called the 5' RACE reads through MiXCR, storing one row per CDR3 protein. This table holds hundreds of thousands of distinct CDR3 sequences, just over 20% found once. The clonotype comes from a man aged 18 to 29 who received the YFV17D yellow fever vaccine. Sample: PBMCs, taken about 20 days after the first yellow fever vaccination. This chain connects TRBV28 to TRBJ1-5, with 7 bases identical to TRBD1. Here the CDR3 DNA reads TGTGCCAGCAGTTTACTACAGGGGTCCGATCAGCCCCAGCATTTT. Translating gives CASSLLQGSDQPQHF.